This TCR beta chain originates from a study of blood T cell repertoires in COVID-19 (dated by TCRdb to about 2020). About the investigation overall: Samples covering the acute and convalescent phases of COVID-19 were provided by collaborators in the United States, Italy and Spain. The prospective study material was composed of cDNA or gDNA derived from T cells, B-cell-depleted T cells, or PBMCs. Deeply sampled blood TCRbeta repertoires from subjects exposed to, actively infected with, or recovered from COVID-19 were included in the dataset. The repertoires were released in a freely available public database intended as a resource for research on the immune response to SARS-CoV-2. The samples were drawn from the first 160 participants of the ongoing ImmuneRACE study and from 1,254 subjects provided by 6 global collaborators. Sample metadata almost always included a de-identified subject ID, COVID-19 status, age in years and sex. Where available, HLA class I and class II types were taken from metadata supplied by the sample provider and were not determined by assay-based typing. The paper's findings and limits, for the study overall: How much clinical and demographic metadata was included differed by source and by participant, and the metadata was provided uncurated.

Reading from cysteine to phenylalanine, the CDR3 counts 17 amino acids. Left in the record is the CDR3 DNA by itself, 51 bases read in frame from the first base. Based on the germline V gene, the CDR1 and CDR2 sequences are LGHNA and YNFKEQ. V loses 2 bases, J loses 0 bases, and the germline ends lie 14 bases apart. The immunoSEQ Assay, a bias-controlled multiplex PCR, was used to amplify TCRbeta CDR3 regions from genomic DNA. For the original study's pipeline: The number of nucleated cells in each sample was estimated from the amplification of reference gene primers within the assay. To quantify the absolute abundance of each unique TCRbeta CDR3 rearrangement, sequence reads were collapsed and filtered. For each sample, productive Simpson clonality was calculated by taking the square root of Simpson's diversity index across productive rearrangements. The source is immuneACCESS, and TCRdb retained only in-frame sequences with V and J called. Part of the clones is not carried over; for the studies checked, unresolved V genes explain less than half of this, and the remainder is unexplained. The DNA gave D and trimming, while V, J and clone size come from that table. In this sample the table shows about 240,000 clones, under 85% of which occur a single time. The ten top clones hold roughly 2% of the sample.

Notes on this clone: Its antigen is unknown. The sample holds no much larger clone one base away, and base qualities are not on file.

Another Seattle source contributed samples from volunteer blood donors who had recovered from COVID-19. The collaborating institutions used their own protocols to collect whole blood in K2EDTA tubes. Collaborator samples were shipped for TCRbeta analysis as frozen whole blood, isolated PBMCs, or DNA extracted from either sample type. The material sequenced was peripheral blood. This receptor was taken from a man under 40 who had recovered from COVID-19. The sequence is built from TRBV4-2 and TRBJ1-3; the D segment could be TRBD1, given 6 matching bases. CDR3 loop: CASSQPTDRFSGNTIYF. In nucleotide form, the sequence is TGTGCCAGCAGCCAACCGACAGACAGGTTCTCTGGAAACACCATATATTTT.